This TCR beta chain was identified during a study of siplizumab effects on memory and regulatory T cells. Measured with immunoSEQ multiplex PCR; TCRdb has only the in-frame clones, and not every one. The table records approximately 100,000 clones, roughly 94% of them present only once. The germline V gene has CDR1 MNHNS and CDR2 SASEGT. The length of the CDR3 is 14 residues. The germline V and J ends were trimmed by 6 bases and 3 bases, with 15 bases remaining between them. V and J are TRBV6-1 and TRBJ2-7; possible D gene TRBD2, 5 bases. Material: Tregs sorted from blood. The TCR comes from a human donor in good health. CDR3 residues: CASSPRSRVYEQYF. DNA for the CDR3: TGTGCCAGCAGCCCCAGGTCGAGGGTCTACGAGCAGTACTTC.